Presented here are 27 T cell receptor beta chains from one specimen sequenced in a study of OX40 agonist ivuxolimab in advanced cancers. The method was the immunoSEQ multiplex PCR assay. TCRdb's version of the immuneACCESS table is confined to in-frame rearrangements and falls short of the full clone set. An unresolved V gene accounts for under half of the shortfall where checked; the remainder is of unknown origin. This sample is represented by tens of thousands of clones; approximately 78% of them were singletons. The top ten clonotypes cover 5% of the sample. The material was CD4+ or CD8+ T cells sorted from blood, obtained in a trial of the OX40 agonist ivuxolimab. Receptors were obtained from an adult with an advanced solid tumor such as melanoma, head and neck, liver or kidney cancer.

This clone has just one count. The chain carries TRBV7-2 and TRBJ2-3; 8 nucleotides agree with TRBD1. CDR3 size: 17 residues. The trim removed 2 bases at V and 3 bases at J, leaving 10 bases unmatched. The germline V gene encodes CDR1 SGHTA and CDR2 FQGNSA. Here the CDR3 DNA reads TGTGCCAGCAGCTTATATAGCCCCACAGGGGGTACAGATACGCAGTATTTT. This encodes CASSLYSPTGGTDTQYF. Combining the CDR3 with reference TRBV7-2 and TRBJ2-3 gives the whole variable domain GAGVSQSPSNKVTEKGKDVELRCDPISGHTALYWYRQSLGQGLEFLIYFQGNSAPDKSGLPSDRFSAERTGGSVSTLTIQRTQQEDSAVYLCASSLYSPTGGTDTQYFGPGTRLTVL.

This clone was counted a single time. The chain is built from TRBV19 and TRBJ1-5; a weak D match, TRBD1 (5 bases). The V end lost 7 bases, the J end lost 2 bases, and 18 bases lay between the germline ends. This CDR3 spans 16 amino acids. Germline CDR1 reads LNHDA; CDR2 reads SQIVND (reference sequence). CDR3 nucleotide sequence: TGTGCCAGTAACGCTGGGGGGTGGTCTGGCAATCAGCCCCAGCATTTT. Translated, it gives CASNAGGWSGNQPQHF.

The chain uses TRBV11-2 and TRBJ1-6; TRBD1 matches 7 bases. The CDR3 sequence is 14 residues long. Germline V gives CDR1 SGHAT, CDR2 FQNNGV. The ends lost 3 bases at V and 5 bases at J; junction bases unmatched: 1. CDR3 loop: CASSLTGNNSPLHF. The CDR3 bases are TGTGCCAGCAGCTTGACAGGGAATAATTCACCCCTCCACTTT.

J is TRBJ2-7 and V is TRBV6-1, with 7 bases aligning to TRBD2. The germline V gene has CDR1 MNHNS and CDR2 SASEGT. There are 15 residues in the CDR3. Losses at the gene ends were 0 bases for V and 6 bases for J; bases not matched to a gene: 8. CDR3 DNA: TGTGCCAGCAGTGAAGCGCTGGGGGGGTGGGTCGAGCAGTACTTC. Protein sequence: CASSEALGGWVEQYF.

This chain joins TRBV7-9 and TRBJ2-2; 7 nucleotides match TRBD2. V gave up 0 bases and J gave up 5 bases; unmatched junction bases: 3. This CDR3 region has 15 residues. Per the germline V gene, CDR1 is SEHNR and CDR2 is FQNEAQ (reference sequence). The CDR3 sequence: CASSLAGGATGELFF. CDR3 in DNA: TGTGCCAGCAGCTTAGCGGGAGGGGCAACCGGGGAGCTGTTTTTT.

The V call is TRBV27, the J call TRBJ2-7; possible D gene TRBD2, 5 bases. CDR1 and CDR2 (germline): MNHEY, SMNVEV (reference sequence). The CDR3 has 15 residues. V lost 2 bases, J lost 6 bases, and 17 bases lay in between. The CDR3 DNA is TGTGCCAGCAGTTTAGGTCTCCGGGATCGAAGCGAGCAGTACTTC. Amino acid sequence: CASSLGLRDRSEQYF.

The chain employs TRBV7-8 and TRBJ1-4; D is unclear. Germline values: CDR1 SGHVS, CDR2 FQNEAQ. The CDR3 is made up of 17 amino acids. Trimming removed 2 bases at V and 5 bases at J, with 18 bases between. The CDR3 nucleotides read TGTGCCAGCAGCTTAAACTTGGAGCGGGCTGGAAATGAAAAACTGTTTTTT. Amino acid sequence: CASSLNLERAGNEKLFF.

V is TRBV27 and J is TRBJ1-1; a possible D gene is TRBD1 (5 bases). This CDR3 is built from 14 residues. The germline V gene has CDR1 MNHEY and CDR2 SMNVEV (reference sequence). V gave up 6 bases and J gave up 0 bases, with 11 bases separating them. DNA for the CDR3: TGTGCCAGCAGCCCGGGACGGCTGAACACTGAAGCTTTCTTT. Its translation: CASSPGRLNTEAFF.

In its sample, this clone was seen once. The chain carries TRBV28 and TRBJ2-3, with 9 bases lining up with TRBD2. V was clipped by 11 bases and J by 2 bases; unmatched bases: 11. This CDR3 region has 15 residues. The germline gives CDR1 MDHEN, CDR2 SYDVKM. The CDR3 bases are TGTGCCGTTATACGCGGGGGGGCCTACACAGATACGCAGTATTTT. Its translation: CAVIRGGAYTDTQYF.

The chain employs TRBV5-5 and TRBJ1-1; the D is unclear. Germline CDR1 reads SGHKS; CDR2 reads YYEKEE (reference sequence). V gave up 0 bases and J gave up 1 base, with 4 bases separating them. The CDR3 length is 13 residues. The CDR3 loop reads CASSLEWNTEAFF. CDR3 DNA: TGTGCCAGCAGCTTGGAGTGGAACACTGAAGCTTTCTTT.

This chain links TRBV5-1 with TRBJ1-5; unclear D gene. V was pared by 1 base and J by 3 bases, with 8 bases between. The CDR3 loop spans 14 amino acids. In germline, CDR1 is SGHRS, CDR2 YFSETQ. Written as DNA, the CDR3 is TGCGCCAGCAGCTTGATGGGTCTCAATCAGCCCCAGCATTTT. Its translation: CASSLMGLNQPQHF.

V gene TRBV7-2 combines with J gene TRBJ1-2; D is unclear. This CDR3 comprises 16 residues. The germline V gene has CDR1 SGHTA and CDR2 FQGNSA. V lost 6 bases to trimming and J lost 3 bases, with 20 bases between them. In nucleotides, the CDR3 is TGTGCCAGCAGGAAGTCTCATGGGTCTGGGGACTATGGCTACACCTTC. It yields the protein CASRKSHGSGDYGYTF.

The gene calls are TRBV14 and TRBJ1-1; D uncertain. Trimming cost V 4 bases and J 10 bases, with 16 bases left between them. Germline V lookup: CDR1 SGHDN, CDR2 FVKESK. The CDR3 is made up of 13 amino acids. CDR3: CASSRTDAGAAFF. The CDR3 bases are TGTGCCAGCAGCCGGACCGATGCGGGCGCAGCTTTCTTT.

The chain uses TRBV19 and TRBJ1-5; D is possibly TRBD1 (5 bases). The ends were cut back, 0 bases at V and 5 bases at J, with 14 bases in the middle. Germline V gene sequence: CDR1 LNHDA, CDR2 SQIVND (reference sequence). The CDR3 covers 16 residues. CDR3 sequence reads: CASSIDSLDRYQPQHF. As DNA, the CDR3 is TGTGCCAGTAGTATAGACTCCTTAGACAGATATCAGCCCCAGCATTTT.

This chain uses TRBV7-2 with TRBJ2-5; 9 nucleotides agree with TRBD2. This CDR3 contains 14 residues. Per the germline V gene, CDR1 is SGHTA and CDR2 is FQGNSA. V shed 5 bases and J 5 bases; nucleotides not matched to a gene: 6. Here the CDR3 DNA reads TGTGCCAGCAGCCCGGGACTAGCAGGGGAGACCCAGTACTTC. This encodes CASSPGLAGETQYF.

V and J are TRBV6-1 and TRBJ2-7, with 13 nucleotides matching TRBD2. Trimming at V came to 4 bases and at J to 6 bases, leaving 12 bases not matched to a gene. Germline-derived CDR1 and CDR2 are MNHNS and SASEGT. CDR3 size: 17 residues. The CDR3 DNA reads TGTGCCAGCAGTGGACCCGGACTAGCGGGAGACCGAGGCGAGCAGTACTTC. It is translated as CASSGPGLAGDRGEQYF.

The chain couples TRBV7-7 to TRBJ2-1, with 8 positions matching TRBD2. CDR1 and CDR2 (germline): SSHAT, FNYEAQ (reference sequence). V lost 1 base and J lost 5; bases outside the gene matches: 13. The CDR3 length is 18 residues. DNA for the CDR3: TGTGCCAGCAGCTTAGATCGTTCAGCGGGGGAGAAAGACAATGAGCAGTTCTTC. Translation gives CASSLDRSAGEKDNEQFF. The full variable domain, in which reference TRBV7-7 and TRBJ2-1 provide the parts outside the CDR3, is GAGVSQSPRYKVTKRGQDVTLRCDPISSHATLYWYQQALGQGPEFLTYFNYEAQPDKSGLPSDRFSAERPEGSISTLTIQRTEQRDSAMYRCASSLDRSAGEKDNEQFFGPGTRLTVL.

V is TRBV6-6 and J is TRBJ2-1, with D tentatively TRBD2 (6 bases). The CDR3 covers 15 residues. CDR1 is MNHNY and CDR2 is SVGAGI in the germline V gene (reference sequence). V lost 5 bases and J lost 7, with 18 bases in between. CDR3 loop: CASSHGGASANEQFF. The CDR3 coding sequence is TGTGCCAGCAGTCATGGCGGGGCTAGCGCAAATGAGCAGTTCTTC.

In DNA, the CDR3 is TGTGCCAGCAGTTTACGTATTTGGTCGTACAATCAGCCCCAGCATTTT. It encodes CASSLRIWSYNQPQHF. J is TRBJ1-5 and V is TRBV28; D gene uncertain. Trimming cost V 2 bases and J 3 bases, with 14 bases left between them. CDR1 is MDHEN, CDR2 SYDVKM, per germline. CDR3 length: 16 amino acids.

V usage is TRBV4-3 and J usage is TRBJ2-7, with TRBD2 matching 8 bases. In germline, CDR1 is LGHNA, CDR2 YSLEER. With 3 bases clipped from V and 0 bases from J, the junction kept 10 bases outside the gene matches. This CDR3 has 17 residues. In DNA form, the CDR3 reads TGCGCCAGCAGCCAGGATCCACTTGGGACTAGCTCCTACGAGCAGTACTTC. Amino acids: CASSQDPLGTSSYEQYF.

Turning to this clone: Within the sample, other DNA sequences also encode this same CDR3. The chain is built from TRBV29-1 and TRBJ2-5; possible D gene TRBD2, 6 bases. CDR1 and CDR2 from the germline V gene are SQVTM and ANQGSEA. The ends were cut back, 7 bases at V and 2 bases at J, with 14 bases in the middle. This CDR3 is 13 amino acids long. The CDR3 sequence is CSASGLAQETQYF. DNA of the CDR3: TGCAGCGCATCGGGACTGGCACAAGAGACCCAGTACTTC.

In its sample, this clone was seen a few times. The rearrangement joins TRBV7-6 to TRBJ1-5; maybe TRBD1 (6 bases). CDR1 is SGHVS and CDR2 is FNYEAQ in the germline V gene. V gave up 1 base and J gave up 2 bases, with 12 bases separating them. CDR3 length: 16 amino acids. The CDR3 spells CASSLDGGGRNQPQHF. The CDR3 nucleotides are TGTGCCAGCAGCTTAGACGGGGGGGGCCGCAATCAGCCCCAGCATTTT.

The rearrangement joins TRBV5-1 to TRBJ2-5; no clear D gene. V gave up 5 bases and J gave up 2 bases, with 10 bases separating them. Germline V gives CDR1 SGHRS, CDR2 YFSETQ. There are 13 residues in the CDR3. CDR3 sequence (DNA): TGCGCCAGCAGTGAGGCAGGACAAGAGACCCAGTACTTC. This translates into CASSEAGQETQYF.

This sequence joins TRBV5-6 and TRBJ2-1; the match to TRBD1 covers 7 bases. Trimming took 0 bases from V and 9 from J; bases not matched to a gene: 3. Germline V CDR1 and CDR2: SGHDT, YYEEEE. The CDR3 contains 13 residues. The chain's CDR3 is CASSLGYRGEQFF. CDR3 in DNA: TGTGCCAGCAGCTTGGGGTACAGGGGTGAGCAGTTCTTC.

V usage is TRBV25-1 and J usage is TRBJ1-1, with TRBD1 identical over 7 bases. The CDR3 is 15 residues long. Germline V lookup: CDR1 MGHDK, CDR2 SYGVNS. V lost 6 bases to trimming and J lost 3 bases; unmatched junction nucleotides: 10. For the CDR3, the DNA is TGTGCCAGCAGACCGAACAGGGGCCTGTACACTGAAGCTTTCTTT. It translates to CASRPNRGLYTEAFF.

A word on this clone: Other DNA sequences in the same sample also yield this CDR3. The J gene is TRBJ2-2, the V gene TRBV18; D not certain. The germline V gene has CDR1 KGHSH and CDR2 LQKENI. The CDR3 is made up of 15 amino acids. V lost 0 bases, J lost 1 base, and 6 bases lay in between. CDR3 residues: CASSPPAGNTGELFF. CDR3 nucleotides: TGTGCCAGCTCACCACCGGCAGGGAACACCGGGGAGCTGTTTTTT.

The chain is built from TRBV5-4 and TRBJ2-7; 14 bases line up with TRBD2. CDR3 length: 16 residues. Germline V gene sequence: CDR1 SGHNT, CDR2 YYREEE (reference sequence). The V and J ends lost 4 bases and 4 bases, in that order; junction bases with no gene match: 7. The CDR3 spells CASSSGTSGSAYEQYF. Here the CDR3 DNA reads TGTGCCAGCAGCAGCGGGACTAGCGGGAGTGCTTACGAGCAGTACTTC.